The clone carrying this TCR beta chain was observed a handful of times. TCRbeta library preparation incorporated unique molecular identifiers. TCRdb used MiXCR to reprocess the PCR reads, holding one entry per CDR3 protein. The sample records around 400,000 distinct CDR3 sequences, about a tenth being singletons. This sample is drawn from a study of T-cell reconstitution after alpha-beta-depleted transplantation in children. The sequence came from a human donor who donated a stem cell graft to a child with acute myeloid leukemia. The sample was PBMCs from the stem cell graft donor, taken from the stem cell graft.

The CDR3 region is CASGRRGNTQYF. CDR3 coding DNA: TGTGCCAGCGGCCGGAGGGGAAATACGCAGTATTTT. The chain carries TRBV5-8 and TRBJ2-3, with a possible D match to TRBD2 (6 bases). The V gene lost 7 bases and the J gene lost 7 bases, with 13 bases spanning the gap. The CDR3 is 12 amino acids. Germline V CDR1 and CDR2: SGHTS, YDEGEE.